The rows below give T cell receptor beta chains drawn from one sample of a study of blood T cells in healthy people across ages. TCRdb reanalysed the 5' RACE reads using MiXCR and keeps one entry per CDR3 protein. The sample shows 1.8 million or so distinct CDR3 sequences, around 42% of them seen only once. Sample: blood. These receptors were obtained from a human donor in good health. Both conserved end residues are part of each CDR3. D genes are given only for firm matches. Size tells how often a clone was seen (once, few, many) or the class of an expanded clone, and some rows leave it out.

V gene	clone size	J gene	D gene	CDR3 protein	CDR3 DNA
TRBV7-9	.	TRBJ1-6	TRBD1	CASSFGRGLSPLHF	TGTGCCAGCAGCTTTGGGAGGGGGCTTTCACCCCTCCACTTT
TRBV27	.	TRBJ1-2	.	CASRPATVSNYGYTF	TGTGCCAGCAGACCCGCCACGGTGTCTAACTATGGCTACACCTTC
TRBV15	.	TRBJ1-5	.	CATSRDPQGGVGNQPQHF	TGTGCTACCAGCAGGGACCCACAGGGAGGCGTGGGAAATCAGCCCCAGCATTTT
TRBV29-1	.	TRBJ2-7	.	CSVAALREQYF	TGCAGCGTTGCCGCCCTGCGCGAGCAGTACTTC
TRBV29-1	few	TRBJ2-3	.	CSATKGDPSTDTQYF	TGCAGCGCCACTAAGGGGGACCCAAGCACAGATACGCAGTATTTT
TRBV28	.	TRBJ2-7	.	CASSLSGTRYEQYF	TGTGCCAGCAGTTTATCGGGCACCCGCTACGAGCAGTACTTC
TRBV29-1	many	TRBJ2-5	.	CSAADETQYF	TGCAGCGCTGCGGACGAGACCCAGTACTTC
TRBV9	few	TRBJ2-3	TRBD2	CASSSRGDHTDTQYF	TGTGCCAGCAGCTCGCGGGGGGACCACACAGATACGCAGTATTTT
TRBV27	.	TRBJ2-7	TRBD1	CASSLLGGAGYEQYF	TGTGCCAGCAGTTTATTAGGGGGCGCAGGGTACGAGCAGTACTTC
TRBV2	few	TRBJ1-3	TRBD1	CASSVGTVGGNTIYF	TGTGCCAGCAGTGTCGGGACAGTAGGAGGAAACACCATATATTTT
TRBV6-6	.	TRBJ2-1	.	CASSRSDEAYNEQFF	TGTGCCAGCAGCCGAAGTGATGAGGCCTACAATGAGCAGTTCTTC
TRBV6-2/TRBV6-3	few	TRBJ2-1	.	CASSSVGPYNEQFF	TGTGCCAGCAGTTCTGTGGGTCCCTACAATGAGCAGTTCTTC
TRBV6-6	few	TRBJ1-1	TRBD1	CASSWPTGKGRSTEAFF	TGTGCCAGCAGTTGGCCGACAGGGAAGGGTCGAAGCACTGAAGCTTTCTTT
TRBV7-2	few	TRBJ2-7	TRBD1	CASSSVLGGNYEQYF	TGTGCCAGCAGCTCCGTTTTAGGGGGCAACTACGAGCAGTACTTC
TRBV29-1	.	TRBJ2-2	.	CSAGQLDTGELFF	TGCAGCGCCGGACAGCTGGACACCGGGGAGCTGTTTTTT
TRBV9	.	TRBJ1-2	.	CASSPQPGLYGYTF	TGTGCCAGCAGCCCCCAACCAGGACTTTATGGCTACACCTTC
TRBV4-3	.	TRBJ1-2	TRBD1	CASSQDPSTGARHGYTF	TGCGCCAGCAGCCAAGACCCGAGTACAGGGGCGAGGCATGGCTACACCTTC
TRBV20-1	few	TRBJ1-3	.	CSARRPGGGLGNTIYF	TGCAGTGCTAGAAGACCCGGTGGGGGGCTTGGAAACACCATATATTTT
TRBV10-3	.	TRBJ1-4	.	CAISEAGGRNEKLFF	TGTGCCATCAGTGAGGCGGGGGGAAGGAATGAAAAACTGTTTTTT
TRBV12-3/TRBV12-4	few	TRBJ2-7	.	CASSFTVLGEQYF	TGTGCCAGCAGTTTCACGGTGCTCGGCGAGCAGTACTTC
TRBV9	.	TRBJ2-5	.	CASSVAGANYERYF	TGTGCCAGCAGCGTAGCGGGGGCCAACTACGAGCGGTACTTC
TRBV4-2	few	TRBJ2-1	TRBD2	CASSQDWPSGYNEQFF	TGTGCCAGCAGCCAAGATTGGCCTAGCGGTTACAATGAGCAGTTCTTC
TRBV7-2	.	TRBJ2-3	.	CASRTLPSTDTQYF	TGTGCCAGCAGAACCCTCCCTAGCACAGATACGCAGTATTTT
TRBV7-7	.	TRBJ2-5	TRBD2	CASSAGGFQETQYF	TGTGCCAGCAGCGCGGGGGGTTTTCAAGAGACCCAGTACTTC
TRBV29-1	few	TRBJ2-1	TRBD1	CSVELDRGVDEQFF	TGCAGCGTTGAACTCGACAGGGGTGTCGATGAGCAGTTCTTC
TRBV29-1	.	TRBJ1-2	.	CSVVAEEKNYGYTF	TGCAGCGTTGTGGCAGAAGAAAAGAACTATGGCTACACCTTC